These 24 T cell receptor beta chains originate from one sample sequenced in a study of cytomegalovirus exposure and HLA in healthy donors. Using immunoSEQ multiplex PCR, the repertoire was profiled, and TCRdb retains in-frame clones only, with some absent. The sample gives some 170,000 clones, roughly nine tenths of which show up once; less than 3.5% is in the top ten. Input material: PBMCs. These receptors all come from a young man in good health and CMV-seropositive.

The genes are TRBV6-6 and TRBJ2-1; D gene ambiguous. Trimming removed 6 bases at V and 7 bases at J, with 10 bases between. This CDR3 has 12 amino acids. Germline V gene sequence: CDR1 MNHNY, CDR2 SVGAGI (reference sequence). This CDR3 reads CASSQARNEQFF. The CDR3 region has the DNA TGTGCCAGCAGCCAGGCCCGTAATGAGCAGTTCTTC.

This clone was seen a handful of times. This rearrangement joins TRBV9 to TRBJ2-6, with TRBD1 as a possible D gene (6 bases). The V end lost 4 bases, the J end lost 1 base, and 18 bases lay between the germline ends. The length of the CDR3 is 18 residues. CDR1 is SGDLS, CDR2 YYNGEE, per germline. CDR3 in amino acids: CASSPQTGSLSGANVLTF. CDR3 in DNA: TGTGCCAGCAGCCCCCAGACAGGCAGTTTATCTGGGGCCAACGTCCTGACTTTC.

The V gene is TRBV4-1, the J gene TRBJ2-7; 9 nucleotides line up with TRBD2. This CDR3 has 19 amino acids. CDR1 is MGHRA, CDR2 YSYEKL, per germline. J gave up 2 bases and V 0 bases, and 14 bases lay outside the gene matches. CDR3 DNA sequence: TGCGCCAGCAGCCAAGAATTTGAGGGAAGCGGGGGGCCTACCTACGAGCAGTACTTC. Encoded protein: CASSQEFEGSGGPTYEQYF.

The chain couples TRBV27 to TRBJ1-5; D may be TRBD1 (5 bases). CDR1 MNHEY and CDR2 SMNVEV come from the germline V gene (reference sequence). The CDR3 has 15 amino acids. V was trimmed by 4 bases and J by 2 bases, leaving 12 bases between them. The CDR3 is CASSSHGGGNQPQHF. The CDR3 DNA reads as TGTGCCAGCAGTTCCCACGGGGGGGGCAATCAGCCCCAGCATTTT.

J is TRBJ1-1 and V is TRBV4-3; the D gene is possibly TRBD1 (5 bases). The germline CDR1 and CDR2 sequences are LGHNA and YSLEER. There are 13 residues in the CDR3. The V end was cut by 4 bases, the J end by 1 base, with 7 bases between. The chain's CDR3 is CASSLTANTEAFF. The CDR3 DNA reads as TGCGCCAGCAGCCTGACAGCGAACACTGAAGCTTTCTTT.

The chain couples TRBV5-6 to TRBJ2-7; 8 bases agree with TRBD1. The CDR3 runs to 15 residues. After removal of 2 bases from V and 3 bases from J, the junction contained 7 bases not matched to a gene. Per the germline V gene, CDR1 is SGHDT and CDR2 is YYEEEE. In DNA, the CDR3 is TGTGCCAGCAGCTTAGGACAGGGTACCCTCTACGAGCAGTACTTC. Protein sequence: CASSLGQGTLYEQYF.

This chain uses TRBV7-9 with TRBJ1-1, with D maybe TRBD1 (5 bases). The V gene's germline CDR1 is SEHNR and CDR2 FQNEAQ (reference sequence). CDR3 size: 15 residues. V dropped 0 bases and J dropped 3 bases, with 11 bases sitting between them. CDR3 in amino acids: CASSLAGGVDTEAFF. CDR3 coding DNA: TGTGCCAGCAGCTTAGCGGGGGGGGTGGACACTGAAGCTTTCTTT.

The genes are TRBV5-6 and TRBJ2-2; 8 bases map to TRBD2. Looked up from germline, CDR1 is SGHDT and CDR2 is YYEEEE. The CDR3 sequence is 16 residues long. Trimming at V came to 2 bases and at J to 7 bases, leaving 10 bases not matched to a gene. The CDR3: CASSLRLGGAGGELFF. Written as DNA, the CDR3 is TGTGCCAGCAGCTTACGCCTCGGGGGGGCTGGCGGGGAGCTGTTTTTT.

This clone occurred a few times. The CDR3 DNA is TGTGCCAGCAGTGAAGAGAGGGTTAACTATGGCTACACCTTC. Its protein product is CASSEERVNYGYTF. The chain has TRBV2 and TRBJ1-2; D unresolved. This CDR3 spans 14 amino acids. V was trimmed by 1 base and J by 1 base, leaving 7 bases between them. From germline, CDR1 is SNHLY and CDR2 FYNNEI.

The chain combines TRBV21-1 with TRBJ2-7; the table's D call of TRBD1 was not tested on the DNA. TRBV21-1 is assigned pseudogene status. The CDR3 sequence is 16 residues long. The CDR3 DNA sequence: TGTGCCAGCAGCAAAGCAGGGACAGGGGGTCGAGACGAGCAGTACTTC. It codes for CASSKAGTGGRDEQYF.

J is TRBJ1-2 and V is TRBV7-2, with TRBD1 matching over 8 bases. The CDR3 has 14 residues. The V and J ends lost 5 bases and 3 bases, in that order; junction bases with no gene match: 5. Germline V lookup: CDR1 SGHTA, CDR2 FQGNSA. CDR3 residues: CASSPQGQDYGYTF. DNA of the CDR3: TGTGCCAGCAGCCCCCAGGGACAGGACTATGGCTACACCTTC.

This clone was observed a single time. The gene calls are TRBV6-5 and TRBJ2-5, with TRBD1 as a possible D gene (5 bases). CDR3 length: 14 residues. The V and J ends lost 5 bases and 2 bases respectively, with 12 bases between them. Per the germline V gene, CDR1 is MNHEY and CDR2 is SVGAGI. CDR3 residues: CASSISRAQETQYF. The DNA for the CDR3 is TGTGCCAGCAGTATTTCCAGGGCGCAAGAGACCCAGTACTTC.

The rearrangement joins TRBV28 to TRBJ2-7; a possible D gene is TRBD1 (6 bases). The V end was cut by 1 base, the J end by 6 bases, with 16 bases between. This CDR3 spans 15 amino acids. Germline CDR1 MDHEN, CDR2 SYDVKM. This chain's CDR3 is CASSLLGRGSGEQYF. For the CDR3, the DNA is TGTGCCAGCAGTTTATTGGGAAGGGGGTCCGGCGAGCAGTACTTC.

The CDR3 DNA sequence: TGCGCCAGCAGCCCCAGGGGATTGGAAAACATTCAGTACTTC. Translation: CASSPRGLENIQYF. The V gene is TRBV5-1, the J gene TRBJ2-4; tentative D call: TRBD1 (6 bases). Looked up from germline, CDR1 is SGHRS and CDR2 is YFSETQ. V gave up 4 bases and J gave up 5 bases, with 13 bases separating them. The CDR3 spans 14 residues.

This clone appeared a single time. The chain combines TRBV7-9 with TRBJ2-1, with a tentative D call TRBD2 (6 bases). Trimming cost V 5 bases and J 15 bases, with 17 bases left between them. The length of the CDR3 is 12 residues. Looked up from germline, CDR1 is SEHNR and CDR2 is FQNEAQ (reference sequence). DNA for the CDR3: TGTGCCAGCAGCCTGGGGCGGGGACGTGGGTTCTTC. This gives the protein CASSLGRGRGFF. The variable domain in full, with the rest retrieved from reference TRBV7-9 and TRBJ2-1, is DTGVSQNPRHKITKRGQNVTFRCDPISEHNRLYWYRQTLGQGPEFLTYFQNEAQLEKSRLLSDRFSAERPKGSFSTLEIQRTEQGDSAMYLCASSLGRGRGFFGPGTRLTVL.

The CDR3 here is CASSLPGQGLHEQYF. The CDR3 region has the DNA TGTGCCAGCAGTTTACCGGGACAGGGTCTTCACGAGCAGTACTTC. This rearrangement joins TRBV27 to TRBJ2-7, with TRBD1 matching over 9 bases. CDR1 and CDR2 (germline): MNHEY, SMNVEV (reference sequence). The CDR3 has 15 residues. J gave up 5 bases and V 2 bases, and 7 bases lay outside the gene matches.

V is TRBV14 and J is TRBJ2-1, with D uncertain. V was shortened by 1 base and J by 8 bases, with 15 bases between the two germline ends. The CDR3 totals 15 residues. CDR1 is SGHDN and CDR2 is FVKESK in the germline V gene. The CDR3 bases are TGTGCCAGCAGCCAAGGGCTTACAAGTTTCTATGAGCAGTTCTTC. This codes for CASSQGLTSFYEQFF.

The V call is TRBV15, the J call TRBJ1-4, with D perhaps TRBD1 (5 bases). V lost 4 bases, J lost 14 bases, and 11 bases lay in between. Germline V gene sequence: CDR1 LNHNV, CDR2 YYDKDF (reference sequence). The CDR3 spans 11 residues. The CDR3 is CATSISGKLFF. DNA of the CDR3: TGTGCCACCAGCATATCAGGGAAGCTGTTTTTT.

Concerning this clone: This sample also contains other DNA sequences that code for the same CDR3. V is TRBV5-1 and J is TRBJ1-1; D remains ambiguous. CDR1 is SGHRS and CDR2 is YFSETQ in the germline V gene. V lost 4 bases, J lost 0 bases, and 7 bases lay in between. CDR3 length equals 13 residues. The CDR3 protein is CASSVGVNTEAFF. The CDR3, as DNA: TGCGCCAGCAGCGTGGGAGTGAACACTGAAGCTTTCTTT.

This clone was counted a few times. The chain joins TRBV19 to TRBJ1-5; tentatively, D is TRBD1 (5 bases). The CDR3 length is 16 residues. Between the trimmed V and J ends, which lost 6 bases and 2 bases, there was a span of 17 bases. CDR1 is LNHDA and CDR2 is SQIVND in the germline V gene (reference sequence). The CDR3 DNA reads TGTGCCAGTAGGTCTTGGGGCAGGGCAGGCAATCAGCCCCAGCATTTT. Residues: CASRSWGRAGNQPQHF.

The J gene is TRBJ2-1, the V gene TRBV30, with 7 bases identical to TRBD2. CDR1 and CDR2 (germline): GTSNPN, SVGIG (reference sequence). The CDR3 contains 14 residues. V was pared by 4 bases and J by 7 bases, with 10 bases of the junction left unmatched. The CDR3 DNA reads TGTGCCTGGATCCCCGGACTGGGGGGGAATGAGCAGTTCTTC. Its translation: CAWIPGLGGNEQFF.

The CDR3, as DNA: TGTGCCAGCAGCTTAGCCGGGACTTTTTCCTACGAGCAGTACTTC. Residues: CASSLAGTFSYEQYF. The rearrangement links TRBV7-6 to TRBJ2-7; perhaps TRBD2 as D (6 bases). Per germline, CDR1 SGHVS and CDR2 FNYEAQ. The CDR3 sequence is 15 residues long. V was trimmed by 0 bases and J by 1 base, leaving 10 bases between them.

The chain is built from TRBV14 and TRBJ2-7; 8 positions agree with TRBD1. The length of the CDR3 is 15 residues. Germline loops: CDR1 SGHDN, CDR2 FVKESK. With 3 bases clipped from V and 0 bases from J, the junction kept 4 bases outside the gene matches. The CDR3 DNA reads as TGTGCCAGCAGCCACGGACAGGGCCACTCCTACGAGCAGTACTTC. Its protein is CASSHGQGHSYEQYF.

The CDR3 loop is CSVGFRREGGEQFF. The CDR3 bases are TGCAGCGTTGGGTTCCGGCGGGAGGGCGGTGAGCAGTTCTTC. V and J are TRBV29-1 and TRBJ2-1, with 9 bases identical to TRBD2. Germline V gene data show CDR1 as SQVTM and CDR2 as ANQGSEA. The CDR3 is 14 amino acids. The J segment lost 9 bases and the V segment lost 4 bases, leaving 10 bases of the junction unmatched.